This T cell receptor (beta chain) was recovered during a study of blood T cell repertoires in COVID-19. Across the study: Samples taken during acute and convalescent COVID-19 were collected in the United States, Italy and Spain. From T cells, B-cell-depleted T cells, or PBMCs came the material, which was cDNA or gDNA.

This clone was picked up many times. The germline V gene has CDR1 SGDLS and CDR2 YYNGEE. Trimming cost V 3 bases and J 2 bases; bases outside gene matches: 2. The CDR3 runs to 15 residues. Original processing notes: Amplification of reference gene primers was used by the study to estimate nucleated cell counts. The protocol was immunoSEQ multiplex PCR, while the TCRdb copy is restricted to in-frame clones and leaves out a portion. From that table come the V and J calls and clone size; the DNA was used to work out D and trimming. The sample lists under 300,000 clones, 81% occurring once. Sequenced input: peripheral blood. This TCR derives from a woman aged 60-75 years with active or convalescent COVID-19. J is TRBJ2-2 and V is TRBV9, with 9 bases fitting TRBD1. CDR3 DNA: TGTGCCAGCAGCGACAGGGGGCTTAACACCGGGGAGCTGTTTTTT. Protein: CASSDRGLNTGELFF.